These 31 T cell receptor beta chains came from one sample sequenced in a study of blood T cell repertoires in COVID-19. This table comes from immunoSEQ multiplex PCR, and its TCRdb copy is limited to in-frame clones, with some not included. The data show over 150,000 clones, 80% to 85% seen once. The sequenced sample consisted of peripheral blood. These receptors all come from an older man with active or convalescent COVID-19.

The chain links TRBV24-1 to TRBJ2-7; the match to TRBD2 covers 11 bases. Germline assignment: CDR1 KGHDR and CDR2 SFDVKD. There are 13 residues in the CDR3. Trimming took 9 bases from V and 4 from J; bases not matched to a gene: 4. In DNA, the CDR3 is TGTGCCACCTCCGGGACTAGCGGATACGAGCAGTACTTC. It yields the protein CATSGTSGYEQYF.

The rearrangement links TRBV30 to TRBJ2-7; D unresolved. Germline CDR1 is GTSNPN and CDR2 is SVGIG (reference sequence). The V end was cut by 3 bases, the J end by 9 bases, with 21 bases between. The CDR3 extends over 14 amino acids. The CDR3 DNA is TGTGCCTGGAGCCCCAAGATCGGAGTGGTGGTGCAGTACTTC. Translating it yields CAWSPKIGVVVQYF.

The chain carries TRBV24-1 and TRBJ2-5; 7 positions match TRBD2. The CDR3 runs 16 residues. The germline V gene has CDR1 KGHDR and CDR2 SFDVKD. The V segment lost 2 bases and the J segment 6 bases; nucleotides outside the gene matches: 11. The CDR3, as DNA: TGTGCCACCAGTGATTCCCGGACCCCGGGGGGAAAGACCCAGTACTTC. Translated, it gives CATSDSRTPGGKTQYF.

The chain recombines TRBV19 with TRBJ2-7; 9 bases are shared with TRBD1. There are 13 residues in the CDR3. V shed 10 bases, J shed 2 bases, and the junction held 6 bases outside the gene matches. Germline CDR1 reads LNHDA; CDR2 reads SQIVND (reference sequence). CDR3 residues: CATAGQGPYEQYF. In nucleotides, the CDR3 is TGTGCCACTGCGGGACAGGGACCCTACGAGCAGTACTTC. Variable domain in full (rest from reference TRBV19 and TRBJ2-7): DGGITQSPKYLFRKEGQNVTLSCEQNLNHDAMYWYRQDPGQGLRLIYYSQIVNDFQKGDIAEGYSVSREKKESFPLTVTSAQKNPTAFYLCATAGQGPYEQYFGPGTRLTVT.

The J gene is TRBJ1-3, the V gene TRBV5-6; 7 bases align to TRBD1. The junction had 8 bases not matched to a gene; V was cut back by 4 bases and J by 4 bases. Germline CDR1 SGHDT, CDR2 YYEEEE. The CDR3 is 15 amino acids. The CDR3 DNA follows: TGTGCCAGCAGCCGCGACAGGGTTTGGGGAAACACCATATATTTT. It encodes CASSRDRVWGNTIYF.

The chain has TRBV6-5 and TRBJ2-1; D call uncertain. The germline V gene encodes CDR1 MNHEY and CDR2 SVGAGI. The CDR3 is 13 residues long. The ends were cut back, 8 bases at V and 4 bases at J, with 12 bases in the middle. CDR3 amino acids: CASHTQIYNEQFF. CDR3 coding DNA: TGTGCCAGCCATACACAGATTTACAATGAGCAGTTCTTC.

As regards this clone: One end of the junction is discordant with germline, which a read error may explain. V gene TRBV20-1 combines with J gene TRBJ2-7; no definite D call. The CDR3 totals 10 residues. Germline CDR1 reads DFQATT; CDR2 reads SNEGSKA (reference sequence). The CDR3 DNA sequence: TGCAGTGCTACATTTCAGACTCCACATTTC. This gives the protein CSATFQTPHF.

This chain links TRBV27 with TRBJ2-5, with 9 bases fitting TRBD1. CDR3 length equals 15 residues. CDR1 is MNHEY, CDR2 SMNVEV, per germline (reference sequence). V was pared by 4 bases and J by 3 bases, with 6 bases of the junction left unmatched. In DNA, the CDR3 is TGTGCCAGCAGTTCTGCCGGGACAGGGAAAGAGACCCAGTACTTC. This translates into CASSSAGTGKETQYF.

The rearrangement uses TRBV5-1 and TRBJ2-2; D remains ambiguous. The CDR3 extends over 12 amino acids. V was pared by 6 bases and J by 1 base, with 4 bases between. Germline-derived CDR1 and CDR2 are SGHRS and YFSETQ. For the CDR3, the DNA is TGCGCCAGCACGGTGAACACCGGGGAGCTGTTTTTT. Translation gives CASTVNTGELFF.

This sequence joins TRBV6-5 and TRBJ2-7, with D possibly being TRBD2 (6 bases). Germline assignment: CDR1 MNHEY and CDR2 SVGAGI. The CDR3 runs 13 residues. The V and J ends lost 5 bases and 0 bases respectively, with 8 bases between them. The CDR3 loop reads CASSQGGSYEQYF. The CDR3 DNA follows: TGTGCCAGCAGTCAGGGAGGCTCCTACGAGCAGTACTTC.

The chain uses TRBV18 and TRBJ1-3; D unresolved. The CDR3 is 14 residues long. CDR1 is KGHSH and CDR2 is LQKENI in the germline V gene. V was shortened by 2 bases and J by 0 bases, with 5 bases between the two germline ends. This CDR3 reads CASSPGSSGNTIYF. CDR3 nucleotide sequence: TGTGCCAGCTCACCAGGGAGCTCTGGAAACACCATATATTTT.

The table lists this clone with a count of one. V is TRBV2 and J is TRBJ1-2; a weak D match, TRBD1 (5 bases). The germline V and J ends were trimmed by 5 bases and 5 bases, with 12 bases remaining between them. Germline V gives CDR1 SNHLY, CDR2 FYNNEI. CDR3 size: 13 residues. Here the CDR3 DNA reads TGTGCCAGCAGTATGGACACCACTTATGGCTACACCTTC. This translates into CASSMDTTYGYTF.

CDR3 sequence: CASSQTGTDNSPLHF. As DNA, the CDR3 is TGTGCCAGCAGCCAAACCGGGACAGATAATTCACCCCTCCACTTT. J is TRBJ1-6 and V is TRBV7-3, with 7 bases lining up with TRBD1. CDR1 is SGHTA and CDR2 is FQGTGA in the germline V gene. V gave up 5 bases and J gave up 5 bases; unmatched junction bases: 6. The CDR3 is 15 amino acids.

A remark on this clone: One end of the junction varies from germline; a read error may be responsible. This chain links TRBV7-7 with TRBJ2-3; tentative D call: TRBD2 (5 bases). Germline V gives CDR1 SSHAT, CDR2 FNYEAQ (reference sequence). This CDR3 is 15 amino acids long. CDR3 in DNA: TGTGCTAGCAGCCCCTCCGGGGTGGGCACAGATACGCAGTATTTT. Amino acid sequence: CASSPSGVGTDTQYF.

The gene calls are TRBV5-1 and TRBJ2-7, with a weak D call TRBD1 (6 bases). Germline CDR1 and CDR2: SGHRS and YFSETQ. CDR3 size: 15 residues. V lost 4 bases and J lost 3, with 17 bases in between. The CDR3 reads CASSAERTANYEQYF. CDR3 coding DNA: TGCGCCAGCAGCGCTGAGAGGACAGCAAACTACGAGCAGTACTTC. Using reference TRBV5-1 and TRBJ2-7 for the parts outside the CDR3, the full variable domain is KAGVTQTPRYLIKTRGQQVTLSCSPISGHRSVSWYQQTPGQGLQFLFEYFSETQRNKGNFPGRFSGRQFSNSRSEMNVSTLELGDSALYLCASSAERTANYEQYFGPGTRLTVT.

V gene TRBV6-2 or TRBV6-3 combines with J gene TRBJ2-7; TRBD1 agrees at 8 bases. The junction had 9 bases not matched to a gene; V was cut back by 2 bases and J by 6 bases. Germline values: CDR1 MNHEY, CDR2 SVGEGT. The length of the CDR3 is 15 residues. The CDR3 loop reads CASSYAGTGTVEQYF. In DNA, the CDR3 is TGTGCCAGCAGTTACGCCGGGACAGGTACGGTCGAGCAGTACTTC.

V is TRBV18 and J is TRBJ1-1; D remains unclear. Trimming took 3 bases from V and 6 from J, leaving 14 bases between them. CDR3 size: 14 residues. Germline V CDR1 and CDR2: KGHSH, LQKENI. CDR3 loop: CASSPGPQTAEAFF. The DNA of the CDR3 is TGTGCCAGCTCACCGGGCCCCCAGACGGCTGAAGCTTTCTTT.

This chain connects TRBV7-2 to TRBJ2-5; tentative D call: TRBD1 (7 bases). V lost 5 bases and J lost 1, with 11 bases in between. The CDR3 totals 14 residues. From germline, CDR1 is SGHTA and CDR2 FQGNSA. Here the CDR3 DNA reads TGTGCCAGCAGCCAGGGGGGCCCCCAAGAGACCCAGTACTTC. It codes for CASSQGGPQETQYF.

The chain has TRBV3-1 (or the pseudogene TRBV3-2) and TRBJ1-4; D gene unclear. The germline CDR1 and CDR2 sequences are LGHDT and YNNKEL (reference sequence). The germline V and J ends were trimmed by 2 bases and 6 bases, with 4 bases remaining between them. The CDR3 loop spans 12 amino acids. The CDR3, as DNA: TGTGCCAGCAGCCAACTGTATGAAAAACTGTTTTTT. Protein sequence: CASSQLYEKLFF.

This clone was observed a handful of times. V gene TRBV7-8 combines with J gene TRBJ1-5; 8 bases fit TRBD1. Germline V gene sequence: CDR1 SGHVS, CDR2 FQNEAQ. The CDR3 has 15 amino acids. Unmatched junction bases numbered 4, after V lost 0 bases and J lost 6 bases. CDR3 nucleotides: TGTGCCAGCAGCTTAGCTCGGACAGGGAGTCAGCCCCAGCATTTT. Translated: CASSLARTGSQPQHF.

The chain employs TRBV9 and TRBJ1-1; D ambiguous. V lost 0 bases and J 4 bases, leaving 10 bases between the germline ends. Germline CDR1 SGDLS, CDR2 YYNGEE. This CDR3 has 14 residues. DNA for the CDR3: TGTGCCAGCAGCGTAGTCCCCGAACTCACTGAAGCTTTCTTT. Translation: CASSVVPELTEAFF.

V usage is TRBV29-1 and J usage is TRBJ2-1, with 9 bases identical to TRBD2. The CDR3 is made up of 14 amino acids. J lost 4 bases, V lost 0 bases, and 1 base had no gene match. Germline V gene lookup returns CDR1 SQVTM and CDR2 ANQGSEA. This chain's CDR3 is CSVEEREGYNEQFF. CDR3 sequence (DNA): TGCAGCGTTGAAGAGCGGGAGGGGTACAATGAGCAGTTCTTC.

The CDR3 loop is CASSLGTGNSEQFF. CDR3 bases: TGCGCCAGCAGCTTGGGGACAGGGAACAGTGAGCAGTTCTTC. The rearrangement uses TRBV5-1 and TRBJ2-1; TRBD1 aligns across 8 bases. The germline V gene has CDR1 SGHRS and CDR2 YFSETQ. V gave up 0 bases and J gave up 9 bases; unmatched junction bases: 5. CDR3 length: 14 amino acids.

The gene calls are TRBV2 and TRBJ1-2, with 10 bases matching TRBD1. V trimming: 4 bases; J trimming: 4 bases; junction bases outside the gene matches: 3. The CDR3 covers 14 residues. Germline V lookup: CDR1 SNHLY, CDR2 FYNNEI. CDR3 region: CASSGDRGGYGYTF. CDR3 DNA sequence: TGTGCCAGCAGTGGGGACAGGGGAGGCTATGGCTACACCTTC.

The V and J genes are TRBV9 and TRBJ1-4; a possible D gene is TRBD1 (5 bases). Germline V gives CDR1 SGDLS, CDR2 YYNGEE. The CDR3 loop spans 16 amino acids. Between the trimmed V and J ends, which lost 0 bases and 8 bases, there was a span of 17 bases. CDR3 bases: TGTGCCAGCAGCGTAGGGAGGGGCGGAGGGCAGGAAAAACTGTTTTTT. It yields the protein CASSVGRGGGQEKLFF.

The chain carries TRBV7-2 and TRBJ2-1, with 10 bases lining up with TRBD2. V dropped 2 bases and J dropped 9; count of bases not matched to a gene: 16. CDR3 length: 18 amino acids. Germline V lookup: CDR1 SGHTA, CDR2 FQGNSA. The CDR3 region has the DNA TGTGCCAGCAGCTTAAGGGCTAGGGGGACTAGCGCTTTGGGTGAGCAGTTCTTC. This sequence encodes CASSLRARGTSALGEQFF.

V and J are TRBV13 and TRBJ2-5, with 13 bases that match TRBD2. This CDR3 has 16 residues. In germline, CDR1 is PRHDT, CDR2 FYEKMQ (reference sequence). J gave up 2 bases and V 5 bases, and 5 bases lay outside the gene matches. CDR3 sequence: CASSVGLAGEQETQYF. The CDR3 DNA sequence: TGTGCCAGCAGCGTCGGACTAGCGGGGGAGCAAGAGACCCAGTACTTC. Looking up the rest from reference TRBV13 and TRBJ2-5 gives the full variable domain: AAGVIQSPRHLIKEKRETATLKCYPIPRHDTVYWYQQGPGQDPQFLISFYEKMQSDKGSIPDRFSAQQFSDYHSELNMSSLELGDSALYFCASSVGLAGEQETQYFGPGTRLLVL.

The chain is built from TRBV11-3 and TRBJ2-2; 7 nucleotides match TRBD1. The CDR3 is made up of 15 amino acids. Unmatched junction bases numbered 5, after V lost 1 base and J lost 6 bases. Germline loops: CDR1 SGHNT, CDR2 YENEEA. CDR3: CASSLGQGWSGELFF. CDR3 nucleotide sequence: TGTGCCAGCAGCTTAGGACAGGGCTGGTCCGGGGAGCTGTTTTTT.

The V gene is TRBV27, the J gene TRBJ2-7; 8 bases agree with TRBD1. The CDR3 spans 15 residues. The trim removed 2 bases at V and 7 bases at J, leaving 10 bases unmatched. CDR1 MNHEY and CDR2 SMNVEV come from the germline V gene (reference sequence). The CDR3 loop is CASSLIGTGLNEQYF. The DNA of the CDR3 is TGTGCCAGCAGTTTAATTGGGACAGGTCTCAATGAGCAGTACTTC.

V and J are TRBV6-1 and TRBJ1-2, with 9 bases matching TRBD1. This CDR3 spans 16 amino acids. V trimming: 2 bases; J trimming: 5 bases; junction bases outside the gene matches: 9. Germline CDR1 and CDR2: MNHNS and SASEGT. CDR3 bases: TGTGCCAGCAGTGAAACCCCTAGGACAGGGGAGTATGGCTACACCTTC. This gives the protein CASSETPRTGEYGYTF.

CDR3 coding DNA: TGCGCCAGCAGCGCTCTAGCGGGAGGCAACACCGGGGAGCTGTTTTTT. Its translation is CASSALAGGNTGELFF. The rearrangement joins TRBV5-1 to TRBJ2-2, with 11 bases aligning to TRBD2. Germline trimming cut 4 bases from V and 2 bases from J; bases unmatched to any gene: 4. Germline CDR1 is SGHRS and CDR2 is YFSETQ. The CDR3 loop spans 16 amino acids.